Below are 16 T cell receptor beta chains sequenced from a single sample in a study of CD8+CD57+ T cells in acquired aplastic anemia. Genomic DNA provided the template from which TCR beta VDJ and CDR3 profiles were obtained. A single record per CDR3 protein comes from TCRdb applying MiXCR to the reads. Among 100,000 to 120,000 distinct CDR3 sequences, 50% to 65% were seen once, and the ten largest hold roughly a third. Sequencing used sorted CD4+, CD8+, or CD8+CD57+ T cells (not recorded which) from PBMCs. These receptors were obtained from a human donor in good health, serving as a control.

This clonotype is a singleton in its sample. The genes are TRBV2 and TRBJ1-4, with D perhaps matching TRBD1 (5 bases). The ends were cut back, 2 bases at V and 7 bases at J, with 14 bases in the middle. The CDR3 length is 15 residues. Germline values: CDR1 SNHLY, CDR2 FYNNEI. CDR3 in amino acids: CASSETGGLGEKLFF. DNA of the CDR3: TGTGCCAGCAGTGAAACAGGCGGGTTGGGTGAAAAACTGTTTTTT.

This clonotype was recorded many times. This chain uses TRBV12-5 with TRBJ2-1, with D unclear. Germline loops: CDR1 LGHNT, CDR2 FRNRAP. Trimming took off 1 base at V and 7 bases at J, with 5 bases between the two ends. CDR3 size: 12 residues. This CDR3 reads CASGLAGNEQFF. Written as DNA, the CDR3 is TGTGCTAGTGGTTTGGCCGGGAATGAGCAGTTCTTC.

This clonotype has ten or more counts. The gene calls are TRBV7-9 and TRBJ2-7; possibly TRBD1 or TRBD2 for D (7 bases each). The V end lost 5 bases, the J end lost 7 bases, and 18 bases lay between the germline ends. The CDR3 has 14 amino acids. CDR1 and CDR2 from the germline V gene are SEHNR and FQNEAQ (reference sequence). The CDR3 sequence is CASSTPGRGGEQYF. Here the CDR3 DNA reads TGTGCCAGCAGCACGCCCGGCAGGGGGGGAGAGCAGTACTTC.

The chain recombines TRBV10-3 with TRBJ1-6; D is unresolved. The CDR3 loop spans 15 amino acids. V lost 3 bases, J lost 9 bases, and 15 bases lay in between. Germline V gene data show CDR1 as ENHRY and CDR2 as SYGVKD. This CDR3 is CAISDEGEGTSPLHF. Written as DNA, the CDR3 is TGTGCCATCAGTGATGAGGGCGAGGGTACTTCACCCCTCCACTTT.

The chain carries TRBV25-1 and TRBJ2-2; a possible D gene is TRBD1 (6 bases). CDR1 and CDR2 (germline): MGHDK, SYGVNS. Trimming left V 5 bases short and J 8 bases short, with 12 bases between. This CDR3 is built from 13 residues. This CDR3 reads CASSYYGTGELFF. CDR3 bases: TGTGCCAGCAGTTACTACGGGACAGGGGAGCTGTTTTTT.

V usage is TRBV2 and J usage is TRBJ2-6; D is unresolved. CDR1 is SNHLY and CDR2 is FYNNEI in the germline V gene. The CDR3 sequence is 14 residues long. Deletions cut 2 bases from V and 4 bases from J, with 6 bases between. As DNA, the CDR3 is TGTGCCAGCAGTGAATTTAAGGGGGCCAACGTCCTGACTTTC. Amino acid sequence: CASSEFKGANVLTF.

This clonotype has at least ten counts. V usage is TRBV4-2 and J usage is TRBJ1-1; no firm D call. Germline CDR1 and CDR2: LGHNA and YNFKEQ. This CDR3 region has 13 residues. Trimming took off 4 bases at V and 3 bases at J, with 9 bases between the two ends. The CDR3 region is CASSPTTYTEAFF. In nucleotides, the CDR3 is TGTGCCAGCAGCCCTACTACCTACACTGAAGCTTTCTTT.

There are many counts of this clonotype. This rearrangement joins TRBV7-3 to TRBJ2-1; no reliable D call. From germline, CDR1 is SGHTA and CDR2 FQGTGA. This CDR3 comprises 16 residues. V shed 5 bases and J shed 0 bases, with 14 bases lying between them. DNA for the CDR3: TGTGCCAGCAGCGTCCTAGGTGGGGACTCCTACAATGAGCAGTTCTTC. Translated, it gives CASSVLGGDSYNEQFF.

The V gene is TRBV7-8, the J gene TRBJ2-7, with D possibly called TRBD1 or TRBD2 (5 bases each). Germline V CDR1 and CDR2: SGHVS, FQNEAQ. V was trimmed by 2 bases and J by 4 bases, leaving 12 bases between them. The CDR3 contains 14 residues. CDR3 amino acids: CASSLSGTTYEQYF. Here the CDR3 DNA reads TGTGCCAGCAGCTTATCTGGGACGACGTACGAGCAGTACTTC. Combining the CDR3 with reference TRBV7-8 and TRBJ2-7 gives the whole variable domain GAGVSQSPRYKVAKRGQDVALRCDPISGHVSLFWYQQALGQGPEFLTYFQNEAQLDKSGLPSDRFFAERPEGSVSTLKIQRTQQEDSAVYLCASSLSGTTYEQYFGPGTRLTVT.

This clonotype was picked up a small number of times. This chain links TRBV15 with TRBJ2-7, with D possibly TRBD1 on 6 matching bases. The V end lost 1 base, the J end lost 4 bases, and 20 bases lay between the germline ends. The germline CDR1 and CDR2 sequences are LNHNV and YYDKDF (reference sequence). This CDR3 spans 17 amino acids. The CDR3 sequence: CATSRGFRIGGTYEQYF. Written as DNA, the CDR3 is TGTGCCACCAGCAGAGGGTTTCGGATAGGGGGAACGTACGAGCAGTACTTC.

This chain connects TRBV12-3 or TRBV12-4 to TRBJ1-4, with TRBD1 identical over 7 bases. The CDR3 consists of 15 residues. The J segment lost 5 bases and the V segment lost 6 bases, leaving 9 bases of the junction unmatched. CDR3 protein: CASSSWTGENEKLFF. As DNA, the CDR3 is TGTGCCAGCAGCTCGTGGACAGGAGAAAATGAAAAACTGTTTTTT.

This clonotype was seen ten or more times. The chain links TRBV4-1 to TRBJ1-4; no definite D call. The CDR3 has 12 residues. V shed 5 bases and J shed 4 bases, with 5 bases lying between them. The germline gives CDR1 MGHRA, CDR2 YSYEKL. CDR3 bases: TGCGCCAGCAGCGGACGTAATGAAAAACTGTTTTTT. Translating gives CASSGRNEKLFF.

The chain links TRBV7-8 to TRBJ2-7, with 12 bases matching TRBD2. The germline gives CDR1 SGHVS, CDR2 FQNEAQ. V shed 2 bases and J 1 base; nucleotides not matched to a gene: 9. This CDR3 region has 18 residues. CDR3 sequence: CASSLYASGRAESYEQYF. The CDR3 DNA is TGTGCCAGCAGCTTATATGCTAGCGGGAGGGCCGAGTCCTACGAGCAGTACTTC.

This clonotype was detected many times. CDR3 loop: CSVAASPDSSYEQYF. The DNA for the CDR3 is TGCAGCGTTGCCGCGTCCCCTGACAGCTCCTACGAGCAGTACTTC. The chain has TRBV29-1 and TRBJ2-7; D may be TRBD1 (5 bases). Between the trimmed V and J ends, which lost 4 bases and 0 bases, there was a span of 16 bases. This CDR3 is built from 15 residues. Germline lookup yields CDR1 SQVTM and CDR2 ANQGSEA.

The V call is TRBV2, the J call TRBJ2-7; no definite D call. Trimming cost V 7 bases and J 3 bases, with 16 bases left between them. The CDR3 runs 14 residues. The germline V gene has CDR1 SNHLY and CDR2 FYNNEI. The CDR3 bases are TGTGCCAGCACTCAGGCCACATGGGGCTACGAGCAGTACTTC. Residues: CASTQATWGYEQYF.

A word on this clonotype: A read error may produce the germline difference seen at one junction end. The chain carries TRBV5-1 and TRBJ1-1; the match to TRBD1 covers 10 bases. CDR3 length: 17 residues. The V gene's germline CDR1 is SGHRS and CDR2 YFSETQ. As DNA, the CDR3 is TGCGCCAGCAGCCGGGACAGGGGCGCCTTTATGGGCACTGGAGCTTTCTTT. Translated, it gives CASSRDRGAFMGTGAFF. Looking up the rest from reference TRBV5-1 and TRBJ1-1 gives the full variable domain: KAGVTQTPRYLIKTRGQQVTLSCSPISGHRSVSWYQQTPGQGLQFLFEYFSETQRNKGNFPGRFSGRQFSNSRSEMNVSTLELGDSALYLCASSRDRGAFMGTGAFFGQGTRLTVV.